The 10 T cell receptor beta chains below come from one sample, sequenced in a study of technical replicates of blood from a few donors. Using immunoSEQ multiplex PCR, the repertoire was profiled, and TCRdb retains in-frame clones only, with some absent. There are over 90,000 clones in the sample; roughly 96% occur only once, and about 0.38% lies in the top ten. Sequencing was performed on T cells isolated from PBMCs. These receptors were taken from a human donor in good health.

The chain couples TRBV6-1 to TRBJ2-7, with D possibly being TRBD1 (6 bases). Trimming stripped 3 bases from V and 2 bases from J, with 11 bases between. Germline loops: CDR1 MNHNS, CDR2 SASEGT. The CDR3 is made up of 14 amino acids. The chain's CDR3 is CASSDRQAAYEQYF. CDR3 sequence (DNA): TGTGCCAGCAGTGACCGACAGGCCGCCTACGAGCAGTACTTC.

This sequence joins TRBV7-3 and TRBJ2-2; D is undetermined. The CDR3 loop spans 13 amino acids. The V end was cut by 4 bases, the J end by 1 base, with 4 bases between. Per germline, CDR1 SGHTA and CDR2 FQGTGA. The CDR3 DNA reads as TGTGCCAGCAGCTCCGGGAACACCGGGGAGCTGTTTTTT. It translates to CASSSGNTGELFF.

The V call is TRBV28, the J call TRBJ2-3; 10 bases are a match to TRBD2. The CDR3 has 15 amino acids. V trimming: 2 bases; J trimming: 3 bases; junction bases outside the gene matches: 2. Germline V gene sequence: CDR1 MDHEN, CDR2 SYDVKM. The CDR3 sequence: CASSLLAGDTDTQYF. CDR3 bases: TGTGCCAGCAGTTTACTAGCGGGAGATACAGATACGCAGTATTTT.

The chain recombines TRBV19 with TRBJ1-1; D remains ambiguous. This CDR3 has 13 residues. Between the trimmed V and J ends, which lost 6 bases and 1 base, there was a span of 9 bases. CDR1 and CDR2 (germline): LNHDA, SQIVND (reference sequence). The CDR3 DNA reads TGTGCCAGTAGCCTCAGTGAGAACACTGAAGCTTTCTTT. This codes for CASSLSENTEAFF.

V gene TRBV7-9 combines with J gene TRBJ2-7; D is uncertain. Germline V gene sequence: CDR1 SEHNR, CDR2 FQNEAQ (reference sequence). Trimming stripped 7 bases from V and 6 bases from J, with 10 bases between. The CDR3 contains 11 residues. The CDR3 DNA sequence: TGTGCCAGCAACGGCGGCGGCGAGCAGTACTTC. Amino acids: CASNGGGEQYF.

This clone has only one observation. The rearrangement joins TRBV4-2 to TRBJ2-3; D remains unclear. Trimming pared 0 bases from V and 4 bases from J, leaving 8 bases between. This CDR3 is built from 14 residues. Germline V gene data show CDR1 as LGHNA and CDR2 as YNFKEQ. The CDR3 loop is CASSQDPLPDTQYF. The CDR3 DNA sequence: TGTGCCAGCAGCCAAGACCCTCTCCCAGATACGCAGTATTTT.

As DNA, the CDR3 is TGTGCCAGCACAGCGGGGAGCTCCTACAATGAGCAGTTCTTC. Protein: CASTAGSSYNEQFF. The V gene is TRBV6-5, the J gene TRBJ2-1; 7 bases agree with TRBD2. The CDR3 consists of 14 residues. V shed 7 bases and J 0 bases; nucleotides not matched to a gene: 3. Per germline, CDR1 MNHEY and CDR2 SVGAGI.

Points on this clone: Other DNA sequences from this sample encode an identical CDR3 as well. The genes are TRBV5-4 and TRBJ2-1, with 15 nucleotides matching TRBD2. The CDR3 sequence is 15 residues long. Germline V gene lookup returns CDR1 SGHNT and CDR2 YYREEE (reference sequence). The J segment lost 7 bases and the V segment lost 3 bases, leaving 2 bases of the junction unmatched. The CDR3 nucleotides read TGTGCCAGCAGCTCGGGACTAGCGGGAGGTAATGAGCAGTTCTTC. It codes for CASSSGLAGGNEQFF.

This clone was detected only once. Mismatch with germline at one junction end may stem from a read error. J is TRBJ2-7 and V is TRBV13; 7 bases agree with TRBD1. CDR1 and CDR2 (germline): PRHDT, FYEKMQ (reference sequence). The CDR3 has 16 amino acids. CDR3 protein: CASSLGQDSYLYEQYF. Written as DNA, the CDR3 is TGTGCCAGCAGCCTAGGACAGGATTCATACCTCTACGAGCAGTACTTC. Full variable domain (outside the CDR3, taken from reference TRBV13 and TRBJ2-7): AAGVIQSPRHLIKEKRETATLKCYPIPRHDTVYWYQQGPGQDPQFLISFYEKMQSDKGSIPDRFSAQQFSDYHSELNMSSLELGDSALYFCASSLGQDSYLYEQYFGPGTRLTVT.

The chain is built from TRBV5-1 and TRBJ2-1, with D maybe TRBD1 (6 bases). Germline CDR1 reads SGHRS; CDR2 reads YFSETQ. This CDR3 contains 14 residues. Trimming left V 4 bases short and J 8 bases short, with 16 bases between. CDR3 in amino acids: CASSPDRATYEQFF. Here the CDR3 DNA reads TGCGCCAGCAGCCCGGACAGAGCTACTTATGAGCAGTTCTTC.